The sequence of this TCR beta chain was determined in a study of blood T cell repertoires in COVID-19. The wider study: The origin of the acute and convalescent COVID-19 samples was the United States, Italy and Spain. PBMCs, B-cell-depleted T cells, or T cells were the source of the cDNA or gDNA that made up the material.

In the source study's methods: Estimated nucleated cell counts came from reference gene primer amplification. The protocol was immunoSEQ multiplex PCR, while the TCRdb copy is restricted to in-frame clones and leaves out a portion. V and J calls and clone size are given by that table; D and trimming were obtained from the DNA. The data show around 150,000 clones, about 83% seen once. Trimming at V came to 5 bases and at J to 5 bases, leaving 15 bases not matched to a gene. This CDR3 has 17 amino acids. CDR1 is LNHDA, CDR2 SQIVND, per germline (reference sequence). This chain uses TRBV19 with TRBJ2-3; 8 nucleotides align to TRBD2. The clonotype was recovered from a woman in her 70s with COVID-19, enrolled during active disease. The sample taken for sequencing was peripheral blood. This CDR3 is CASSGIGLGAGEDTQYF. In nucleotides, the CDR3 is TGTGCCAGTAGTGGCATCGGGTTGGGAGCGGGGGAAGATACGCAGTATTTT.